This T cell receptor beta chain was recovered during a study of blood T cell repertoires in COVID-19. Study overall: PBMCs, B-cell-depleted T cells, or T cells provided the cDNA or gDNA that made up the material.

Generated by immunoSEQ multiplex PCR, the TCRdb table keeps only in-frame clones and is missing some. The sample contains hundreds of thousands of clones, roughly 86% of which appear only once. The CDR3 sequence is 13 residues long. Germline V gene sequence: CDR1 KGHSH, CDR2 LQKENI. V was clipped by 3 bases and J by 9 bases, with 15 bases between them. Clinical history reported by participants formed the basis on which cohorts were assigned. What the recovered Cohort 3 donors had was two negative PCRs, clearance, or symptom resolution. The sequence was obtained from a young woman who had recovered from COVID-19. The material sequenced was PBMCs or T cells enriched from blood (not recorded which). The V call is TRBV18, the J call TRBJ2-7; possibly TRBD2 for D (5 bases). CDR3 amino acids: CASSPGLPLAQYF. The CDR3 DNA reads as TGTGCCAGCTCACCCGGACTCCCCTTGGCGCAGTACTTC.